The next 28 T cell receptor beta chains were all read from a single sample in a study of T cells in Graves' hyperthyroidism and ophthalmopathy. It was RNA transcripts that yielded the amplified TCR beta CDR3 regions. The HTBI primer set drove a first-round RT-PCR of the TCR CDR3. Via MiXCR, TCRdb re-called the multiplex PCR reads, giving one row per CDR3 protein. Altogether around 340,000 distinct CDR3 sequences are present, 17% being singletons, with the ten largest covering approximately 33%. Sequenced: blood. Every receptor here comes from a young woman with Graves' hyperthyroidism that later progressed to Graves' ophthalmopathy.

The J gene is TRBJ2-3, the V gene TRBV12-3 or TRBV12-4; 10 bases line up with TRBD2. Unmatched junction bases numbered 8, after V lost 0 bases and J lost 5 bases. There are 17 residues in the CDR3. The CDR3 here is CASSLARLAGAGDTQYF. CDR3 in DNA: TGTGCCAGCAGTTTAGCGCGGCTAGCGGGGGCCGGAGATACGCAGTATTTT.

This clonotype was counted at least ten times. The chain uses TRBV2 and TRBJ1-2, with 7 bases identical to TRBD1. V lost 5 bases, J lost 2 bases, and 5 bases stayed unmatched. CDR3 size: 14 residues. The germline CDR1 and CDR2 sequences are SNHLY and FYNNEI. The DNA of the CDR3 is TGTGCCAGCAGTAACCAGGGGGTAAACTATGGCTACACCTTC. This sequence encodes CASSNQGVNYGYTF. Full variable domain (rest looked up from reference TRBV2 and TRBJ1-2): EPEVTQTPSHQVTQMGQEVILRCVPISNHLYFYWYRQILGQKVEFLVSFYNNEISEKSEIFDDQFSVERPDGSNFTLKIRSTKLEDSAMYFCASSNQGVNYGYTFGSGTRLTVV.

This clonotype was recorded at least ten times. The chain carries TRBV28 and TRBJ1-5, with 8 bases lining up with TRBD1. Trimming took 2 bases from V and 8 from J; bases not matched to a gene: 8. The V gene's germline CDR1 is MDHEN and CDR2 SYDVKM. The CDR3 is made up of 15 amino acids. CDR3 in DNA: TGTGCCAGCAGTTTACTTACAGGGGGTAGGGAGCCCCAGCATTTT. It specifies CASSLLTGGREPQHF.

Many counts were recorded for this clonotype. The rearrangement uses TRBV29-1 and TRBJ1-1, with 7 bases matching TRBD1. Per germline, CDR1 SQVTM and CDR2 ANQGSEA. Trimming cost V 6 bases and J 2 bases; bases outside gene matches: 6. This CDR3 contains 13 residues. Here the CDR3 DNA reads TGCAGCGTCCGACAGGGACCAAACACTGAAGCTTTCTTT. Its protein is CSVRQGPNTEAFF.

This clonotype was counted ten times or more. The chain employs TRBV30 and TRBJ1-1; no reliable D call. The CDR3 contains 14 residues. Looked up from germline, CDR1 is GTSNPN and CDR2 is SVGIG (reference sequence). The ends were cut back, 2 bases at V and 0 bases at J, with 10 bases in the middle. The CDR3 DNA reads as TGTGCCTGGAGTTCAATCAGGTTGAACACTGAAGCTTTCTTT. It encodes CAWSSIRLNTEAFF.

This clonotype showed up many times. The genes are TRBV7-9 and TRBJ1-2; 7 nucleotides agree with TRBD1. The V gene's germline CDR1 is SEHNR and CDR2 FQNEAQ (reference sequence). This CDR3 is 16 amino acids long. Losses at the gene ends were 1 base for V and 6 bases for J; bases not matched to a gene: 11. The CDR3 here is CASSLGDRGPSHGYTF. The CDR3 nucleotides read TGTGCCAGCAGCTTAGGGGATAGGGGGCCTTCGCATGGCTACACCTTC.

This clonotype was observed many times. The chain links TRBV10-3 to TRBJ2-7; no definite D call. The CDR3 is made up of 13 amino acids. CDR1 and CDR2 (germline): ENHRY, SYGVKD. With 2 bases removed from V and 2 bases from J, the gap between germline ends came to 7 bases. The chain's CDR3 is CAISEGRTYEQYF. The CDR3, as DNA: TGTGCCATCAGTGAGGGCCGTACCTACGAGCAGTACTTC.

This clonotype was seen repeatedly, ten times or more. The V and J genes are TRBV10-3 and TRBJ1-2, with D tentatively TRBD1 (6 bases). The length of the CDR3 is 16 residues. V was pared by 3 bases and J by 2 bases, with 16 bases between. The germline CDR1 and CDR2 sequences are ENHRY and SYGVKD. Here the CDR3 reads CAISDPQDSLNYGYTF. CDR3 sequence (DNA): TGTGCCATCAGTGATCCCCAGGACAGTTTGAACTATGGCTACACCTTC.

This clonotype was seen at least ten times. The J gene is TRBJ2-7, the V gene TRBV29-1, with TRBD1 matching 7 bases. Trimming cost V 2 bases and J 0 bases; bases outside gene matches: 7. Germline CDR1 and CDR2: SQVTM and ANQGSEA. The CDR3 length is 15 residues. The CDR3 loop reads CSVEKQGSSSYEQYF. In DNA, the CDR3 is TGCAGCGTTGAAAAACAGGGGTCGAGCTCCTACGAGCAGTACTTC.

This clonotype was observed at least ten times. The V gene is TRBV28, the J gene TRBJ2-5; 9 nucleotides line up with TRBD1. CDR1 and CDR2 (germline): MDHEN, SYDVKM. Trimming cost V 5 bases and J 5 bases; bases outside gene matches: 15. This CDR3 contains 17 residues. In DNA form, the CDR3 reads TGTGCCAGCAGTCCTTATCCAAGGGGACAGGGAAGGGAGACCCAGTACTTC. Translation: CASSPYPRGQGRETQYF. Full variable domain (outside the CDR3, taken from reference TRBV28 and TRBJ2-5): DVKVTQSSRYLVKRTGEKVFLECVQDMDHENMFWYRQDPGLGLRLIYFSYDVKMKEKGDIPEGYSVSREKKERFSLILESASTNQTSMYLCASSPYPRGQGRETQYFGPGTRLLVL.

This clonotype was seen repeatedly, ten times or more. The chain recombines TRBV7-8 with TRBJ2-7; D gene ambiguous. CDR1 is SGHVS, CDR2 FQNEAQ, per germline. This CDR3 comprises 15 residues. V shed 4 bases and J shed 2 bases, with 15 bases lying between them. The CDR3 sequence: CASSSGEGFAYEQYF. CDR3 nucleotide sequence: TGTGCCAGCAGCTCCGGAGAAGGGTTCGCCTACGAGCAGTACTTC. Looking up the rest from reference TRBV7-8 and TRBJ2-7 gives the full variable domain: GAGVSQSPRYKVAKRGQDVALRCDPISGHVSLFWYQQALGQGPEFLTYFQNEAQLDKSGLPSDRFFAERPEGSVSTLKIQRTQQEDSAVYLCASSSGEGFAYEQYFGPGTRLTVT.

This clonotype was counted ten times or more. V and J are TRBV27 and TRBJ1-6; D is unclear. V lost 0 bases to trimming and J lost 7 bases, with 7 bases between them. The germline V gene encodes CDR1 MNHEY and CDR2 SMNVEV (reference sequence). The CDR3 runs to 14 residues. DNA for the CDR3: TGTGCCAGCAGTTTATCGGCGGCCAATTCACCCCTCCACTTT. This codes for CASSLSAANSPLHF.

This clonotype appeared a few times. A single base separates this from a much larger clone, so it may be a read error. CDR3: CASTCSCGANYGCTF. CDR3 DNA sequence: TGTGCCAGCACTTGTTCCTGTGGGGCTAACTATGGCTGCACCTTC. The chain links TRBV12-3 or TRBV12-4 to TRBJ1-2; possibly TRBD1 for D (5 bases). The CDR3 runs 15 residues.

This chain connects TRBV9 to TRBJ2-2, with D possibly matching TRBD2 (6 bases). The CDR3 contains 16 residues. Between the trimmed V and J ends, which lost 2 bases and 6 bases, there was a span of 17 bases. Germline V CDR1 and CDR2: SGDLS, YYNGEE. This CDR3 is CASSVRPGRYPGELFF. The CDR3 nucleotides read TGTGCCAGCAGCGTGAGACCCGGGAGATATCCCGGGGAGCTGTTTTTT. The full variable domain, with the rest looked up from reference TRBV9 and TRBJ2-2, is DSGVTQTPKHLITATGQRVTLRCSPRSGDLSVYWYQQSLDQGLQFLIQYYNGEERAKGNILERFSAQQFPDLHSELNLSSLELGDSALYFCASSVRPGRYPGELFFGEGSRLTVL.

The genes are TRBV4-1 and TRBJ1-1, with D hard to call. The CDR3 extends over 13 amino acids. V was clipped by 0 bases and J by 5 bases, with 7 bases between them. CDR1 is MGHRA, CDR2 YSYEKL, per germline. The CDR3 DNA reads as TGCGCCAGCAGCCAAGATACCCGTACTGAAGCTTTCTTT. Translation gives CASSQDTRTEAFF.

This clonotype has a count of ten or more. The chain employs TRBV15 and TRBJ1-4; 9 bases align to TRBD1. CDR3 length: 16 amino acids. The V and J ends lost 0 bases and 7 bases, in that order; junction bases with no gene match: 6. Germline V CDR1 and CDR2: LNHNV, YYDKDF (reference sequence). The CDR3 nucleotides are TGTGCCACCAGCAGAGATTTACAGGGGGCAAGTGAAAAACTGTTTTTT. Translation gives CATSRDLQGASEKLFF.

The genes are TRBV29-1 and TRBJ1-1; perhaps TRBD1 as D (5 bases). The CDR3 totals 14 residues. The germline V gene has CDR1 SQVTM and CDR2 ANQGSEA. V gave up 4 bases and J gave up 8 bases, with 20 bases separating them. The DNA for the CDR3 is TGCAGCGTTGGTAGGACACATCGTGGCGTGGAAGCTTTCTTT. Protein product: CSVGRTHRGVEAFF.

This clonotype was seen many times. The chain carries TRBV5-1 and TRBJ2-7; possible D gene TRBD2, 5 bases. Germline V CDR1 and CDR2: SGHRS, YFSETQ. This CDR3 region has 12 residues. V dropped 2 bases and J dropped 3 bases, with 6 bases sitting between them. CDR3 residues: CASSFEGYEQYF. The CDR3 region has the DNA TGCGCCAGCAGCTTCGAGGGCTACGAGCAGTACTTC.

This clonotype was observed many times. This chain joins TRBV27 and TRBJ1-5, with 10 bases lining up with TRBD1. The ends lost 4 bases at V and 9 bases at J; junction bases unmatched: 9. The CDR3 is 15 amino acids. Looked up from germline, CDR1 is MNHEY and CDR2 is SMNVEV (reference sequence). CDR3 protein: CASSYRQGAGWPQHF. The CDR3 DNA sequence: TGTGCCAGCAGTTACAGACAGGGGGCGGGTTGGCCCCAGCATTTT.

This clonotype has just a few counts. V gene TRBV5-1 combines with J gene TRBJ2-1; D ambiguous. Germline-derived CDR1 and CDR2 are SGHRS and YFSETQ. The V and J ends lost 0 bases and 7 bases respectively, with 11 bases between them. The CDR3 totals 14 residues. CDR3 sequence: CASSLAGVVNEQFF. The CDR3 bases are TGCGCCAGCAGCTTGGCCGGCGTAGTGAATGAGCAGTTCTTC.

This clonotype was counted once. The chain employs TRBV14 and TRBJ2-7, with 7 bases identical to TRBD2. The CDR3 is 15 amino acids. The V gene end was trimmed by 2 bases and the J gene end by 2 bases; junction bases not matched to a gene: 6. Germline V lookup: CDR1 SGHDN, CDR2 FVKESK. Here the CDR3 reads CASSQLRGSTYEQYF. CDR3 nucleotides: TGTGCCAGCAGCCAATTACGCGGGAGTACCTACGAGCAGTACTTC. Full variable domain (rest looked up from reference TRBV14 and TRBJ2-7): EAGVTQFPSHSVIEKGQTVTLRCDPISGHDNLYWYRRVMGKEIKFLLHFVKESKQDESGMPNNRFLAERTGGTYSTLKVQPAELEDSGVYFCASSQLRGSTYEQYFGPGTRLTVT.

This clonotype was seen ten or more times. The chain combines TRBV5-1 with TRBJ2-5; D is possibly TRBD1 or TRBD2 (7 bases each). The CDR3 is 14 residues long. Germline V gene sequence: CDR1 SGHRS, CDR2 YFSETQ. Trimming shortened V by 4 bases and J by 5 bases, and 15 bases separated the two germline ends. The CDR3 bases are TGCGCCAGCAGCGGCAGGGGGGAGGGCGAGACCCAGTACTTC. Amino acid sequence: CASSGRGEGETQYF.

The table lists this clonotype with many counts. V gene TRBV6-2 or TRBV6-3 combines with J gene TRBJ2-1; maybe TRBD1 (5 bases). V lost 0 bases, J lost 0 bases, and 15 bases lay in between. The germline gives CDR1 MNHEY, CDR2 SVGEGT. CDR3 length equals 18 residues. The CDR3 loop is CASSYSHATAISYNEQFF. The CDR3, as DNA: TGTGCCAGCAGTTACTCGCACGCGACAGCGATCTCCTACAATGAGCAGTTCTTC.

This clonotype was detected many times. The CDR3 DNA follows: TGTGCCAGCAGCTCAATCGGAGGGATTTACGAGCAGTACTTC. Residues: CASSSIGGIYEQYF. The J gene is TRBJ2-7, the V gene TRBV7-2; D is perhaps TRBD2 (6 bases). There are 14 residues in the CDR3. V lost 4 bases, J lost 4 bases, and 14 bases lay in between. The germline CDR1 and CDR2 sequences are SGHTA and FQGNSA. The complete variable domain, with remaining parts taken from reference TRBV7-2 and TRBJ2-7, reads GAGVSQSPSNKVTEKGKDVELRCDPISGHTALYWYRQSLGQGLEFLIYFQGNSAPDKSGLPSDRFSAERTGGSVSTLTIQRTQQEDSAVYLCASSSIGGIYEQYFGPGTRLTVT.

On this clonotype: One base away lies a much larger clone, so this may be a sequencing read error. The chain joins TRBV6-2 or TRBV6-3 to TRBJ1-4; D is unclear. CDR3 length: 14 residues. Germline assignment: CDR1 MNHEY and CDR2 SVGEGT. CDR3 sequence reads: CASSYRQDNGKLFF. Written as DNA, the CDR3 is TGTGCCAGCAGTTACAGGCAGGATAATGGAAAACTGTTTTTT.

V is TRBV4-1 and J is TRBJ1-2; 8 positions match TRBD1. The CDR3 sequence is 16 residues long. Per the germline V gene, CDR1 is MGHRA and CDR2 is YSYEKL. Germline trimming cut 3 bases from V and 1 base from J; bases unmatched to any gene: 7. The CDR3 here is CASSHGDRPDNYGYTF. As DNA, the CDR3 is TGCGCCAGCAGCCACGGGGACAGGCCGGATAACTATGGCTACACCTTC.

This clonotype has only a few counts. The chain carries TRBV4-2 and TRBJ2-2; a weak D match, TRBD1 (6 bases). Germline V gene data show CDR1 as LGHNA and CDR2 as YNFKEQ. V dropped 2 bases and J dropped 7 bases, with 14 bases sitting between them. This CDR3 region has 15 residues. The CDR3 region is CASSQSTGPVGELFF. CDR3 DNA sequence: TGTGCCAGCAGCCAAAGTACAGGGCCGGTCGGGGAGCTGTTTTTT.

Of note for this clonotype: A read error is possible here, since a much larger clone lies one base away. The chain combines TRBV7-9 with TRBJ2-1, with 10 bases fitting TRBD2. The germline gives CDR1 SEHNR, CDR2 FQNEAQ (reference sequence). The CDR3 has 14 amino acids. V shed 4 bases and J 10 bases; nucleotides not matched to a gene: 7. In nucleotides, the CDR3 is TGTGCCAGCAGCTCACCTAGCGGGAGTAGCGAGCAGTTCTTC. This codes for CASSSPSGSSEQFF.